This TCR beta chain was found in a study of T cells in Graves' hyperthyroidism and ophthalmopathy. Graves' hyperthyroidism was deemed stable given no ophthalmopathy progression within 18 months. Diagnosis relied on clinical symptoms, serum thyroxine and TRAb, thyroid ultrasound and orbital computed tomography. For this clonotype: Its cognate antigen is unknown.

Amplification yielded TCR beta CDR3 regions, with RNA transcripts as the source. Researchers ran a first-round RT-PCR on the TCR CDR3 using the HTBI primer set. Each CDR3 protein gets one entry after TCRdb re-called the multiplex PCR reads with MiXCR. Of 600,000 or so distinct CDR3 sequences listed, about 43% are singletons. General study results and limits: In validation, the model predicted ophthalmopathy. These predictions came a median about 6.5 months before onset.

This CDR3 is built from 13 residues. V was shortened by 9 bases and J by 3 bases, with 11 bases between the two germline ends. Per the germline V gene, CDR1 is LNHNV and CDR2 is YYDKDF (reference sequence). The chain links TRBV15 to TRBJ2-2; D remains unclear. The receptor was derived from a woman aged 18-29 years with Graves' hyperthyroidism. Sequenced sample: peripheral blood or thyroid tissue (not recorded which). The DNA for the CDR3 is TGTGCCACGATCGAGGTGGACACCGGGGAGCTGTTTTTT. Its translation is CATIEVDTGELFF.